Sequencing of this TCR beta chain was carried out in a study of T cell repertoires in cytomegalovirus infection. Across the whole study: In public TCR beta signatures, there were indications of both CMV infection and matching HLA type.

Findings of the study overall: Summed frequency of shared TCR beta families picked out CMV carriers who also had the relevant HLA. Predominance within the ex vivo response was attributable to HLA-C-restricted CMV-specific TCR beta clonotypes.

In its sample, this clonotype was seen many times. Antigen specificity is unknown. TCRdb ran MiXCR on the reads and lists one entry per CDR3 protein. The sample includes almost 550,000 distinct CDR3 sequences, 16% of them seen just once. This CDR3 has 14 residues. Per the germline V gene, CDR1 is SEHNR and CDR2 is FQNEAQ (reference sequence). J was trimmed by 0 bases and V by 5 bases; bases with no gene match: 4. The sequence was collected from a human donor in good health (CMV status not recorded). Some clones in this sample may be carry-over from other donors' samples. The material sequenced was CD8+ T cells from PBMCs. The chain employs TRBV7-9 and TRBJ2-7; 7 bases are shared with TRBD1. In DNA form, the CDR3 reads TGTGCCAGCAGCGACCGGGACAGCTCCTACGAGCAGTACTTC. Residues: CASSDRDSSYEQYF.